Listed below are T cell receptor beta chains from one sample, sequenced in a study of cytomegalovirus exposure and HLA in healthy donors. Clones were read by immunoSEQ multiplex PCR, and TCRdb kept only the in-frame ones, dropping some. The sample includes around 140,000 clones, 87% of them seen just once. Sequenced input: PBMCs. These receptors all come from a man between 18 and 35 years old in good health and CMV-seropositive. Both conserved end residues are trimmed from each CDR3.

v_gene: TRBV6-1
j_gene: TRBJ1-5
CDR3aa: ASERQGWSNQPQH

v_gene: TRBV9
j_gene: TRBJ1-1
CDR3aa: ASSVDSGQMNTEAF

v_gene: TRBV2
j_gene: TRBJ2-1
CDR3aa: AQASSYNEQF

v_gene: TRBV29-1
j_gene: TRBJ1-1
CDR3aa: SVEANTEAF

v_gene: TRBV6-5
j_gene: TRBJ2-5
CDR3aa: ATWTGGLQETQY

v_gene: TRBV18
j_gene: TRBJ2-3
CDR3aa: ASSPFSNTDTQY

v_gene: TRBV30
j_gene: TRBJ2-1
CDR3aa: AWDIGLYNEQF

v_gene: TRBV7-7
j_gene: TRBJ2-1
CDR3aa: ASSPSGAPSSYNEQF

v_gene: TRBV6-5
j_gene: TRBJ1-1
CDR3aa: ASSYVGGFNTEAF

v_gene: TRBV4-1
j_gene: TRBJ2-2
CDR3aa: ASSPLGLAGTGELF

v_gene: TRBV6-1
j_gene: TRBJ1-1
CDR3aa: ASSNGGPNTEAF

v_gene: TRBV9
j_gene: TRBJ2-7
CDR3aa: ASSLGASSYEQY

v_gene: TRBV28
j_gene: TRBJ2-1
CDR3aa: ASREIGTSGDNEQF

v_gene: TRBV7-8
j_gene: TRBJ2-3
CDR3aa: ASSFLAGGPSGTDTQY

v_gene: TRBV11-2
j_gene: TRBJ2-7
CDR3aa: ASSFSRGRTTEQY

v_gene: TRBV7-8
j_gene: TRBJ2-1
CDR3aa: ASSLEGGDIGDEQF

v_gene: TRBV28
j_gene: TRBJ1-5
CDR3aa: ASSWDSLNQPQH

v_gene: TRBV19
j_gene: TRBJ2-1
CDR3aa: ASSKQGGNEQF

v_gene: TRBV2
j_gene: TRBJ1-2
CDR3aa: ASSSGTVLFGYT

v_gene: TRBV1
j_gene: TRBJ1-2
CDR3aa: TSSQDGGFDGYT

v_gene: TRBV5-1
j_gene: TRBJ1-3
CDR3aa: ASSLAYAGDPSGNTIY

v_gene: TRBV30
j_gene: TRBJ2-3
CDR3aa: AWKLLAGVGDTQY

v_gene: TRBV7-9
j_gene: TRBJ1-3
CDR3aa: AIPRGQAGNTIY

v_gene: TRBV9
j_gene: TRBJ1-2
CDR3aa: ASSSRTGFYGYT

v_gene: TRBV11-2
j_gene: TRBJ2-1
CDR3aa: ASSLTSGSYNEQF

v_gene: TRBV27
j_gene: TRBJ1-5
CDR3aa: ASSYHREGVSEGGQH

v_gene: TRBV5-1
j_gene: TRBJ2-7
CDR3aa: ASSLGSSGRASSYEQY

v_gene: TRBV30
j_gene: TRBJ2-7
CDR3aa: AWSATSGTTYEQY

v_gene: TRBV4-1
j_gene: TRBJ2-7
CDR3aa: ASSQGGTNEQY

v_gene: TRBV4-2
j_gene: TRBJ2-2
CDR3aa: ASSRLAGGPPGELF

v_gene: TRBV6-1
j_gene: TRBJ1-6
CDR3aa: ASSESRTVYNSPLH

v_gene: TRBV9
j_gene: TRBJ2-1
CDR3aa: ASSVLAGDYNEQF

v_gene: TRBV20-1
j_gene: TRBJ2-3
CDR3aa: SARGLDTQY

v_gene: TRBV9
j_gene: TRBJ2-7
CDR3aa: ASSLSRTGVEQY

v_gene: TRBV15
j_gene: TRBJ2-7
CDR3aa: ATSRDGTSSSYEQY

v_gene: TRBV5-1
j_gene: TRBJ2-1
CDR3aa: ASSPGQGRDEQF

v_gene: TRBV6-4
j_gene: TRBJ1-5
CDR3aa: ASSDSPGQGPQH

v_gene: TRBV11-2
j_gene: TRBJ1-3
CDR3aa: ASSLGRSGIGNTIY

v_gene: TRBV6-5
j_gene: TRBJ1-5
CDR3aa: ASSLGGERRQPQH

v_gene: TRBV7-9
j_gene: TRBJ2-2
CDR3aa: ASSSGTYNIGELF

v_gene: TRBV5-1
j_gene: TRBJ1-2
CDR3aa: ASSPERGLGYT

v_gene: TRBV7-2
j_gene: TRBJ2-7
CDR3aa: ASSLAHSSYEQY

v_gene: TRBV4-2
j_gene: TRBJ2-3
CDR3aa: ASSEAGEATDTQY

v_gene: TRBV7-3
j_gene: TRBJ2-3
CDR3aa: ASSSQERGSTDTQY

v_gene: TRBV27
j_gene: TRBJ2-3
CDR3aa: ASSFKTGVSTDTQY

v_gene: TRBV19
j_gene: TRBJ2-6
CDR3aa: ASISTSGANVLT

v_gene: TRBV25-1
j_gene: TRBJ1-2
CDR3aa: ASSPGVLGDGYT

v_gene: TRBV30
j_gene: TRBJ1-1
CDR3aa: AWSGQMNTEAF

v_gene: TRBV6-5
j_gene: TRBJ2-7
CDR3aa: ASRIRERYEQY

v_gene: TRBV10-3
j_gene: TRBJ2-3
CDR3aa: AISSVDTQY

v_gene: TRBV7-6
j_gene: TRBJ2-7
CDR3aa: ASSLGMGGETYEQY

v_gene: TRBV28
j_gene: TRBJ1-4
CDR3aa: ASSLATNRVGTNEKLF

v_gene: TRBV6-5
j_gene: TRBJ2-7
CDR3aa: ASSSGTGRNEQY

v_gene: TRBV30
j_gene: TRBJ1-4
CDR3aa: AWSVSGVEKLF

v_gene: TRBV30
j_gene: TRBJ1-4
CDR3aa: AWSITTGSNEKLF

v_gene: TRBV7-2
j_gene: TRBJ1-2
CDR3aa: ASSQGPTEGYT